The text below deals with one T cell receptor beta chain. As originally analysed: Reference gene primer amplification gave estimated nucleated cell counts. The data were produced by immunoSEQ multiplex PCR, yet TCRdb's version contains in-frame clones alone and is incomplete. The V and J calls and clone size were taken over from that table, and D and trimming were inferred from the DNA. The data hold just under 95,000 clones, with about four fifths observed a single time. The sample originates from a study of blood T cell repertoires in COVID-19. The wider study: PBMCs, B-cell-depleted T cells, or T cells provided the cDNA or gDNA that made up the material.

Germline CDR1 is SGHDT and CDR2 is YYEEEE. This CDR3 comprises 13 residues. Trimming pared 1 base from V and 8 bases from J, leaving 12 bases between. The rearrangement uses TRBV5-6 and TRBJ1-2; TRBD1 is a possible D gene (5 bases). The sequence was collected from a human donor in a cohort sampled during active COVID-19. Material: peripheral blood. The DNA for the CDR3 is TGTGCCAGCAGCTTGAGCAGGGAGGGAGGCTACACCTTC. Translation: CASSLSREGGYTF.